The 4 T cell receptor beta chains given below trace back to one sample, sequenced in a study of regulatory T cells in long-lasting Graves disease. In building TCR beta libraries, iRepertoire HTBI primers were used together with Arm-PCR of CDR3 regions. TCRdb ran MiXCR on the multiplex PCR reads and lists one entry per CDR3 protein. The table includes around 460,000 distinct CDR3 sequences, less than 15% detected once. Time point: newly diagnosed GD, antithyroid drugs for less than 3 months. Making the TCR library involved RNA that had been extracted from PBMCs. These data were likewise used in another study, on T cells in Graves' hyperthyroidism and ophthalmopathy.

The sample consisted of peripheral blood mononuclear cells (PBMCs), taken at new diagnosis, from a patient treated with antithyroid drugs. These TCRs come from a woman in her forties or fifties with Graves disease.

The table lists this clonotype with many counts. The chain links TRBV12-3 or TRBV12-4 to TRBJ1-5; D not certain. Trimming took 5 bases from V and 1 from J, leaving 12 bases between them. This CDR3 comprises 15 residues. In nucleotides, the CDR3 is TGTGCCAGCAGTACCCTGAGTGTGAGCAATCAGCCCCAGCATTTT. Amino acids: CASSTLSVSNQPQHF.

Many counts were recorded for this clonotype. The rearrangement uses TRBV2 and TRBJ2-6; D may correspond to TRBD1 or TRBD2 (6 bases each). Germline V gives CDR1 SNHLY, CDR2 FYNNEI. The CDR3 contains 14 residues. CDR3 bases: TGTGCAGGGGGAGGCGCCTCTGGGGCCAACGTCCTGACTTTC. It yields the protein CAGGGASGANVLTF.

This clonotype was picked up many times. The rearrangement joins TRBV20-1 to TRBJ2-1, with TRBD2 matching over 13 bases. J lost 5 bases, V lost 6 bases, and 10 bases had no gene match. The CDR3 is made up of 16 amino acids. The germline CDR1 and CDR2 sequences are DFQATT and SNEGSKA (reference sequence). CDR3 sequence: CSASDLGTSGNNEQFF. CDR3 in DNA: TGCAGTGCCAGTGATCTCGGGACTAGCGGGAACAATGAGCAGTTCTTC.

This clonotype has at least ten counts. This chain connects TRBV6-1 to TRBJ2-5; 14 bases fit TRBD2. Trimming at V came to 1 base and at J to 5 bases, leaving 15 bases not matched to a gene. This CDR3 has 20 amino acids. Germline values: CDR1 MNHNS, CDR2 SASEGT. CDR3 sequence reads: CASSEDVGTSGSIFIETQYF. In nucleotides, the CDR3 is TGTGCCAGCAGTGAAGATGTCGGGACTAGCGGGAGTATATTCATTGAGACCCAGTACTTC.